A single sample gave rise to the 19 T cell receptor beta chains below, sequenced in a study of Ad26.COV2.S vaccination and SARS-CoV-2 variants. Described treatment: roughly 19 received Ad26.COV2.S at low or high dose, single or two shots; about five received placebo; per-sample allocation not given. Sampling was done on day 63 after the first vaccine or placebo injection. Data came from immunoSEQ multiplex PCR; TCRdb stores just in-frame clones and leaves some out. The sample includes around 450,000 clones, around 91% seen only once; the top ten take about 4.5%. The starting material was peripheral blood, obtained in a trial of Ad26.COV2.S vaccine versus placebo. The receptors stem from a person aged 18-65 years who received the Ad26.COV2.S COVID-19 vaccine or a placebo.

The chain joins TRBV13 to TRBJ2-1; 8 bases agree with TRBD1. Germline values: CDR1 PRHDT, CDR2 FYEKMQ (reference sequence). V dropped 5 bases and J dropped 7; count of bases not matched to a gene: 13. The CDR3 spans 16 residues. The CDR3 is CASSLGAPGQVNEQFF. The CDR3 DNA is TGTGCCAGCAGCCTCGGGGCCCCGGGACAGGTAAATGAGCAGTTCTTC. Complete variable domain (other parts from reference TRBV13 and TRBJ2-1): AAGVIQSPRHLIKEKRETATLKCYPIPRHDTVYWYQQGPGQDPQFLISFYEKMQSDKGSIPDRFSAQQFSDYHSELNMSSLELGDSALYFCASSLGAPGQVNEQFFGPGTRLTVL.

This clone was observed a single time. The chain joins TRBV6-2 or TRBV6-3 to TRBJ2-1; 7 nucleotides align to TRBD2. CDR3 size: 16 residues. V shed 5 bases, J shed 1 base, and the junction held 8 bases outside the gene matches. Germline V gene data show CDR1 as MNHEY and CDR2 as SVGEGT. Here the CDR3 reads CASSLHTGGSYNEQFF. The CDR3 DNA sequence: TGTGCCAGCAGTCTCCATACGGGAGGTTCCTACAATGAGCAGTTCTTC.

The chain employs TRBV28 and TRBJ2-4; the D gene is possibly TRBD1 (6 bases). V was shortened by 6 bases and J by 7 bases, with 13 bases between the two germline ends. Germline V gives CDR1 MDHEN, CDR2 SYDVKM. The CDR3 consists of 13 residues. CDR3 residues: CASSRDIQNIQYF. The DNA for the CDR3 is TGTGCCAGCAGCCGGGACATTCAGAACATTCAGTACTTC.

V is TRBV3-1 (or the pseudogene TRBV3-2) and J is TRBJ1-5; possible D gene TRBD1, 5 bases. The CDR3 has 15 residues. V lost 4 bases and J 4 bases, leaving 14 bases between the germline ends. The germline V gene encodes CDR1 LGHDT and CDR2 YNNKEL (reference sequence). The CDR3 nucleotides read TGTGCCAGCAGCCGGGGGAGGGTTGGAAATCAGCCCCAGCATTTT. This translates into CASSRGRVGNQPQHF.

This sequence joins TRBV11-1 and TRBJ2-7; D could derive from TRBD1 or TRBD2 (6 bases each). The V and J ends lost 0 bases and 1 base respectively, with 13 bases between them. This CDR3 spans 16 amino acids. Germline loops: CDR1 SGHAT, CDR2 FQDESV (reference sequence). The CDR3 DNA reads as TGTGCCAGCAGCTTAGCGAGGGGGGCCCCTTCCTACGAGCAGTACTTC. Amino acids: CASSLARGAPSYEQYF. The full variable domain, with the rest looked up from reference TRBV11-1 and TRBJ2-7, is EAEVAQSPRYKITEKSQAVAFWCDPISGHATLYWYRQILGQGPELLVQFQDESVVDDSQLPKDRFSAERLKGVDSTLKIQPAELGDSAMYLCASSLARGAPSYEQYFGPGTRLTVT.

On this clone itself: The identical CDR3 is also encoded by other nucleotide sequences in the sample. The rearrangement links TRBV12-3 or TRBV12-4 to TRBJ2-3, with a tentative D call TRBD2 (5 bases). V lost 3 bases to trimming and J lost 4 bases, with 8 bases between them. This CDR3 comprises 13 residues. CDR3 nucleotides: TGTGCCAGCAGTTTTGGAGGAGCAGATACGCAGTATTTT. It specifies CASSFGGADTQYF.

The chain is built from TRBV12-5 and TRBJ1-2, with 7 bases that match TRBD1. CDR3 length: 13 amino acids. V shed 5 bases, J shed 3 bases, and the junction held 3 bases outside the gene matches. The germline CDR1 and CDR2 sequences are LGHNT and FRNRAP. The CDR3, as DNA: TGTGCTAGTGGTGGGACAGCGGACTATGGCTACACCTTC. Its translation: CASGGTADYGYTF.

The V and J genes are TRBV7-2 and TRBJ2-3; 7 nucleotides match TRBD1. The V gene end was trimmed by 1 base and the J gene end by 7 bases; junction bases not matched to a gene: 8. The CDR3 covers 15 residues. Looked up from germline, CDR1 is SGHTA and CDR2 is FQGNSA. CDR3 protein: CASSLVRTGYYTQYF. CDR3 nucleotide sequence: TGTGCCAGCAGCTTAGTGAGGACAGGATATTATACGCAGTATTTT.

This chain connects TRBV11-1 to TRBJ2-2; 7 nucleotides agree with TRBD2. Trimming cost V 1 base and J 4 bases; bases outside gene matches: 6. Germline-derived CDR1 and CDR2 are SGHAT and FQDESV (reference sequence). This CDR3 spans 16 amino acids. CDR3 loop: CASSLVPAGPTGELFF. The CDR3 bases are TGTGCCAGCAGCTTAGTCCCAGCGGGACCCACCGGGGAGCTGTTTTTT. Using reference TRBV11-1 and TRBJ2-2 for the parts outside the CDR3, the full variable domain is EAEVAQSPRYKITEKSQAVAFWCDPISGHATLYWYRQILGQGPELLVQFQDESVVDDSQLPKDRFSAERLKGVDSTLKIQPAELGDSAMYLCASSLVPAGPTGELFFGEGSRLTVL.

The V gene is TRBV15, the J gene TRBJ2-2; tentatively, D is TRBD1 (6 bases). Trimming took 5 bases from V and 3 from J, leaving 13 bases between them. Germline V gene data show CDR1 as LNHNV and CDR2 as YYDKDF (reference sequence). The CDR3 is made up of 15 amino acids. CDR3 residues: CATSSGADYTGELFF. The DNA for the CDR3 is TGTGCCACCAGCTCAGGGGCAGATTACACCGGGGAGCTGTTTTTT. Complete variable domain (other parts from reference TRBV15 and TRBJ2-2): DAMVIQNPRYQVTQFGKPVTLSCSQTLNHNVMYWYQQKSSQAPKLLFHYYDKDFNNEADTPDNFQSRRPNTSFCFLDIRSPGLGDTAMYLCATSSGADYTGELFFGEGSRLTVL.

V usage is TRBV7-5 and J usage is TRBJ2-5; the table's D gene call, TRBD1, was not cross checked with the DNA. TRBV7-5 is an annotated pseudogene. CDR3 length: 14 amino acids. This CDR3 is CARSLGQGLETQYF. Here the CDR3 DNA reads TGTGCCAGAAGCTTAGGACAGGGCTTAGAGACCCAGTACTTC.

V usage is TRBV2 and J usage is TRBJ2-7; 8 bases agree with TRBD1. The CDR3 sequence is 14 residues long. V lost 2 bases, J lost 4 bases, and 4 bases stayed unmatched. Germline CDR1 is SNHLY and CDR2 is FYNNEI. CDR3: CASSENRGAYEQYF. CDR3 nucleotides: TGTGCCAGCAGTGAAAACAGGGGGGCTTACGAGCAGTACTTC.

The gene calls are TRBV5-1 and TRBJ1-4, with D possibly TRBD1 on 6 matching bases. The CDR3 contains 14 residues. Trimming took 4 bases from V and 8 from J, leaving 15 bases between them. Germline lookup yields CDR1 SGHRS and CDR2 YFSETQ. CDR3: CASSLTLTGEKLFF. The CDR3 region has the DNA TGCGCCAGCAGCCTGACCCTGACAGGAGAAAAACTGTTTTTT.

The V call is TRBV30, the J call TRBJ2-7; no definite D call. The CDR3 extends over 11 amino acids. CDR1 is GTSNPN, CDR2 SVGIG, per germline (reference sequence). V was pared by 0 bases and J by 5 bases, with 5 bases between. CDR3 residues: CAWSVLNEQYF. CDR3 sequence (DNA): TGTGCCTGGAGTGTATTGAACGAGCAGTACTTC.

This clone has only a few counts. This chain uses TRBV7-9 with TRBJ1-2; a weak D match, TRBD1 (5 bases). V was clipped by 8 bases and J by 2 bases, with 12 bases between them. The CDR3 spans 13 residues. The V gene's germline CDR1 is SEHNR and CDR2 FQNEAQ (reference sequence). CDR3 loop: CASQPGSNYGYTF. The CDR3 DNA is TGTGCCAGCCAACCAGGGTCGAACTATGGCTACACCTTC. The full variable domain, completed using reference TRBV7-9 and TRBJ1-2, is DTGVSQNPRHKITKRGQNVTFRCDPISEHNRLYWYRQTLGQGPEFLTYFQNEAQLEKSRLLSDRFSAERPKGSFSTLEIQRTEQGDSAMYLCASQPGSNYGYTFGSGTRLTVV.

The V and J genes are TRBV3-1 (or the pseudogene TRBV3-2) and TRBJ2-4, with D maybe TRBD1 (6 bases). V was trimmed by 3 bases and J by 8 bases, leaving 14 bases between them. Looked up from germline, CDR1 is LGHDT and CDR2 is YNNKEL (reference sequence). The CDR3 is made up of 14 amino acids. Written as DNA, the CDR3 is TGTGCCAGCAGCCAGGGACAACTGGGTTACATTCAGTACTTC. Translating gives CASSQGQLGYIQYF.

V and J are TRBV5-6 and TRBJ2-5; TRBD1 is a possible D gene (6 bases). The germline gives CDR1 SGHDT, CDR2 YYEEEE. V lost 0 bases, J lost 3 bases, and 15 bases lay in between. This CDR3 contains 16 residues. Here the CDR3 reads CASSLVFTGREETQYF. In DNA form, the CDR3 reads TGTGCCAGCAGCTTGGTTTTTACAGGGCGAGAAGAGACCCAGTACTTC.

This chain joins TRBV5-5 and TRBJ2-5; D possibly matches TRBD1 or TRBD2 (6 bases each). The ends were cut back, 2 bases at V and 6 bases at J, with 14 bases in the middle. This CDR3 comprises 14 residues. CDR1 and CDR2 (germline): SGHKS, YYEKEE (reference sequence). The CDR3 loop reads CASSLGGTLKTQYF. The CDR3, as DNA: TGTGCCAGCAGCTTAGGAGGGACATTGAAGACCCAGTACTTC.

The chain recombines TRBV10-3 with TRBJ2-1; 12 nucleotides agree with TRBD2. Germline assignment: CDR1 ENHRY and CDR2 SYGVKD. The ends lost 6 bases at V and 8 bases at J; junction bases unmatched: 11. The CDR3 is 16 residues long. In DNA form, the CDR3 reads TGTGCCATCAGCATTCCCCCGACTAGCGGGAGTTATGAGCAGTTCTTC. Its translation: CAISIPPTSGSYEQFF.